This paragraph reports one T cell receptor (beta chain). This sample is part of a study of blood T cell repertoires in COVID-19. The overall study: The samples span acute and convalescent COVID-19 from the United States, Italy and Spain.

The germline V gene has CDR1 SGHRS and CDR2 YFSETQ. This CDR3 has 16 residues. The ends lost 3 bases at V and 5 bases at J; junction bases unmatched: 5. In the original workflow: Amplification from reference gene primers served as the basis for estimated nucleated cell counts. The table came from immunoSEQ multiplex PCR; TCRdb's copy has only in-frame clones and leaves some out. V, J and clone size are taken as reported in that table, and D and trimming were inferred from the DNA itself. The table includes tens of thousands of clones, 80% to 95% detected once. Specimen: peripheral blood. The sequence was collected from a human donor in a cohort sampled during active COVID-19. V gene TRBV5-1 combines with J gene TRBJ1-6; TRBD1 matches at 10 bases. CDR3 sequence reads: CASSWGQGNHNSPLHF. CDR3 coding DNA: TGCGCCAGCAGCTGGGGACAGGGGAACCATAATTCACCCCTCCACTTT.